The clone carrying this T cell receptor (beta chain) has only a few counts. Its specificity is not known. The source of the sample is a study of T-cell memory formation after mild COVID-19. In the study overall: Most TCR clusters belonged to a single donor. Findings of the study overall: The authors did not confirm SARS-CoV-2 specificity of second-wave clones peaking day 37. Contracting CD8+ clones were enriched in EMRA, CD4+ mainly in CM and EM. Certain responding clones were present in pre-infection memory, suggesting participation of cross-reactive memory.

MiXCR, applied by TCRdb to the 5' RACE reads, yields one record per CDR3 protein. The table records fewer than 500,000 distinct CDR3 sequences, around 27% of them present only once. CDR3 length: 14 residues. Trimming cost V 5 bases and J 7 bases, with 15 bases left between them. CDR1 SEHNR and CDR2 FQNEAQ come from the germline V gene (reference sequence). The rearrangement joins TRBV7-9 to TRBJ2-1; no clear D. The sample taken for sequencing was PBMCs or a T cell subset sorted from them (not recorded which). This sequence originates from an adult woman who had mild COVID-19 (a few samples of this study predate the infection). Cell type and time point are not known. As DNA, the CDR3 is TGTGCCAGCAGCCCCCGGGCCGGGCGGAATGAGCAGTTCTTC. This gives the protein CASSPRAGRNEQFF.